These 24 T cell receptor beta chains were sequenced from one sample in a study of T cell responses to AZD1222 COVID-19 vaccine. The method was immunoSEQ multiplex PCR; TCRdb's version includes in-frame clones alone and lacks a portion of them. The table records 100,000 to 150,000 clones, 85% to 90% of them present only once. Sequencing used peripheral blood, obtained 28 days after the second AZD1222 dose. These TCRs come from an adult who received the AZD1222 COVID-19 vaccine.

Sample share makes this clone medium-sized. The rearrangement joins TRBV30 to TRBJ2-5; D is uncertain. Germline lookup yields CDR1 GTSNPN and CDR2 SVGIG (reference sequence). Trimming pared 2 bases from V and 5 bases from J, leaving 6 bases between. The CDR3 sequence is 11 residues long. DNA for the CDR3: TGTGCCTGGAGTACAAAGGAGACCCAGTACTTC. Its protein is CAWSTKETQYF.

This sequence joins TRBV4-3 and TRBJ1-1, with D possibly matching TRBD1 (6 bases). CDR3 length: 16 amino acids. Germline-derived CDR1 and CDR2 are LGHNA and YSLEER. Deletions cut 0 bases from V and 1 base from J, with 12 bases between. For the CDR3, the DNA is TGCGCCAGCAGCCAAGATCTGCAGGGGACGAACACTGAAGCTTTCTTT. Amino acid sequence: CASSQDLQGTNTEAFF.

This clone was recorded only once. The chain joins TRBV4-3 to TRBJ2-3; 9 positions match TRBD2. Germline CDR1 reads LGHNA; CDR2 reads YSLEER. V shed 4 bases, J shed 7 bases, and the junction held 12 bases outside the gene matches. CDR3 length equals 16 residues. This CDR3 is CASSPKRVLAGNTQYF. Written as DNA, the CDR3 is TGCGCCAGCAGCCCTAAGCGGGTGCTAGCGGGGAATACGCAGTATTTT.

This chain uses TRBV7-2 with TRBJ2-1, with unresolved D. From germline, CDR1 is SGHTA and CDR2 FQGNSA. The CDR3 sequence is 19 residues long. Trimming took 4 bases from V and 2 from J, leaving 24 bases between them. Here the CDR3 DNA reads TGTGCCAGCAGCTATAACCCCCTCCGGGCACTCATCGCCTACAATGAGCAGTTCTTC. Translating gives CASSYNPLRALIAYNEQFF.

The gene calls are TRBV13 and TRBJ1-1; D uncertain. V dropped 5 bases and J dropped 4 bases, with 14 bases sitting between them. CDR1 is PRHDT, CDR2 FYEKMQ, per germline (reference sequence). The CDR3 runs 14 residues. In DNA form, the CDR3 reads TGTGCCAGCAGCCTCCGGACGCTGGGCACTGAAGCTTTCTTT. Amino acids: CASSLRTLGTEAFF.

The CDR3 coding sequence is TGCGCCAGCAGCTTGGGACAGAATCAGCCCCAGCATTTT. Protein product: CASSLGQNQPQHF. The chain links TRBV5-1 to TRBJ1-5; D is possibly TRBD1 (5 bases). This CDR3 is built from 13 residues. From germline, CDR1 is SGHRS and CDR2 YFSETQ. The V end lost 0 bases, the J end lost 4 bases, and 5 bases lay between the germline ends. Variable domain in full (rest from reference TRBV5-1 and TRBJ1-5): KAGVTQTPRYLIKTRGQQVTLSCSPISGHRSVSWYQQTPGQGLQFLFEYFSETQRNKGNFPGRFSGRQFSNSRSEMNVSTLELGDSALYLCASSLGQNQPQHFGDGTRLSIL.

V and J are TRBV6-2 or TRBV6-3 and TRBJ2-3, with D unclear. Trimming cost V 5 bases and J 6 bases, with 9 bases left between them. The CDR3 totals 12 residues. The V gene's germline CDR1 is MNHEY and CDR2 SVGEGT. This CDR3 is CASSLLVDTQYF. DNA for the CDR3: TGTGCCAGCAGTCTCCTTGTGGATACGCAGTATTTT.

The chain has TRBV19 and TRBJ1-6; 7 positions agree with TRBD1. Germline V lookup: CDR1 LNHDA, CDR2 SQIVND (reference sequence). V shed 6 bases, J shed 7 bases, and the junction held 21 bases outside the gene matches. This CDR3 region has 19 residues. Written as DNA, the CDR3 is TGTGCCAGTAGCACCATTACGGCAAACAGGGGAGAACGGAATTCACCCCTCCACTTT. Translation gives CASSTITANRGERNSPLHF.

The gene calls are TRBV27 and TRBJ2-1; 8 nucleotides match TRBD1. Germline V gene sequence: CDR1 MNHEY, CDR2 SMNVEV (reference sequence). This CDR3 is 13 amino acids long. V was pared by 5 bases and J by 10 bases, with 7 bases of the junction left unmatched. CDR3 DNA: TGTGCCAGCAGTCCCTGGACAGGGAACGAGCAGTTCTTC. Its translation: CASSPWTGNEQFF.

The chain is built from TRBV6-5 and TRBJ1-1; 7 bases are a match to TRBD1. CDR1 is MNHEY, CDR2 SVGAGI, per germline. J was trimmed by 5 bases and V by 6 bases; bases with no gene match: 6. CDR3 length: 13 amino acids. For the CDR3, the DNA is TGTGCCAGCAGCCGGACAGGTGGTACTGAAGCTTTCTTT. Its protein is CASSRTGGTEAFF.

Concerning this clone: The junction departs from germline at one end; a sequencing error may be responsible. The chain recombines TRBV28 with TRBJ1-1, with a possible D match to TRBD1 (6 bases). Germline V lookup: CDR1 MDHEN, CDR2 SYDVKM. CDR3 length equals 12 residues. This CDR3 is CASSPDSTGAVF. The CDR3 nucleotides are TGTGCCAGCAGTCCCGACTCAACGGGGGCGGTATTT.

The V call is TRBV7-6, the J call TRBJ1-2; TRBD1 aligns across 7 bases. The CDR3 has 15 residues. Germline lookup yields CDR1 SGHVS and CDR2 FNYEAQ. J gave up 4 bases and V 6 bases, and 11 bases lay outside the gene matches. The CDR3, as DNA: TGTGCCAGCAGTCCCGGGAGAAGGGGGCCCTATGGCTACACCTTC. It translates to CASSPGRRGPYGYTF.

The chain employs TRBV29-1 and TRBJ1-3; no clear D gene. CDR3 length equals 12 residues. Germline V gene sequence: CDR1 SQVTM, CDR2 ANQGSEA. Trimming took 1 base from V and 9 from J, leaving 10 bases between them. DNA of the CDR3: TGCAGCGTTGAAGGGCGGTTGGGCACCATATATTTT. As protein: CSVEGRLGTIYF.

The chain combines TRBV7-2 with TRBJ2-7; TRBD1 might be the D (6 bases). This CDR3 has 13 residues. V was cut by 5 bases and J by 2 bases, with 10 bases left in between. CDR1 and CDR2 (germline): SGHTA, FQGNSA. CDR3 nucleotides: TGTGCCAGCAGCAAGAGGACAGCCTACGAGCAGTACTTC. Translated: CASSKRTAYEQYF.

V and J are TRBV5-1 and TRBJ1-5, with 9 nucleotides matching TRBD1. Trimming at V came to 7 bases and at J to 3 bases, leaving 8 bases not matched to a gene. This CDR3 contains 15 residues. Germline assignment: CDR1 SGHRS and CDR2 YFSETQ. CDR3 in amino acids: CASPSGQGYNQPQHF. CDR3 nucleotide sequence: TGCGCCAGCCCCTCGGGACAGGGATACAATCAGCCCCAGCATTTT.

CDR3 sequence (DNA): TGTGCCACCAGCAGACCCGGACAGGGATATTCCTACGAGCAGTACTTC. Its protein is CATSRPGQGYSYEQYF. The chain joins TRBV15 to TRBJ2-7; 8 bases map to TRBD1. The CDR3 loop spans 16 amino acids. Losses at the gene ends were 2 bases for V and 1 base for J; bases not matched to a gene: 7. Germline CDR1 LNHNV, CDR2 YYDKDF (reference sequence).

This chain links TRBV28 with TRBJ1-6; D is undetermined. This CDR3 comprises 17 residues. Trimming removed 4 bases from V and 4 bases from J, with 17 bases in between. Germline loops: CDR1 MDHEN, CDR2 SYDVKM. The CDR3 nucleotides read TGTGCCAGCAGTTCCACAGATGCCAACAAATATAATTCACCCCTCCACTTT. Its translation: CASSSTDANKYNSPLHF.

The chain has TRBV19 and TRBJ2-4; 7 nucleotides line up with TRBD2. Germline trimming cut 5 bases from V and 9 bases from J; bases unmatched to any gene: 4. CDR1 and CDR2 from the germline V gene are LNHDA and SQIVND (reference sequence). The CDR3 contains 12 residues. The CDR3 DNA reads TGTGCCAGTAGTGGGGGGGAAGCCATTCAGTACTTC. Protein: CASSGGEAIQYF.

V usage is TRBV14 and J usage is TRBJ1-1; D is undetermined. The CDR3 is 12 amino acids. Trimming stripped 0 bases from V and 9 bases from J, with 8 bases between. In germline, CDR1 is SGHDN, CDR2 FVKESK. The CDR3 region has the DNA TGTGCCAGCAGCCAAGATACACTCAAAGCTTTCTTT. This encodes CASSQDTLKAFF.

The rearrangement joins TRBV7-2 to TRBJ1-5, with 7 bases aligning to TRBD1. Looked up from germline, CDR1 is SGHTA and CDR2 is FQGNSA. This CDR3 has 16 residues. Unmatched junction bases numbered 13, after V lost 5 bases and J lost 6 bases. The CDR3 is CASSHIGIQGPQPQHF. CDR3 nucleotide sequence: TGTGCCAGCAGCCACATCGGAATACAGGGGCCTCAGCCCCAGCATTTT. Combining the CDR3 with reference TRBV7-2 and TRBJ1-5 gives the whole variable domain GAGVSQSPSNKVTEKGKDVELRCDPISGHTALYWYRQSLGQGLEFLIYFQGNSAPDKSGLPSDRFSAERTGGSVSTLTIQRTQQEDSAVYLCASSHIGIQGPQPQHFGDGTRLSIL.

This clone was observed a few times. The genes are TRBV6-6 and TRBJ1-5, with TRBD1 identical over 7 bases. Germline CDR1 and CDR2: MNHNY and SVGAGI (reference sequence). This CDR3 contains 15 residues. Trimming took 6 bases from V and 1 from J; bases not matched to a gene: 6. CDR3 sequence reads: CASRPQDRSNQPQHF. CDR3 sequence (DNA): TGTGCCAGCAGGCCCCAGGACAGGAGCAATCAGCCCCAGCATTTT.

The gene calls are TRBV5-6 and TRBJ1-1; D gene unclear. This CDR3 contains 13 residues. The germline V and J ends were trimmed by 1 base and 2 bases, with 6 bases remaining between them. The germline CDR1 and CDR2 sequences are SGHDT and YYEEEE. This CDR3 is CASSLIVNTEAFF. The CDR3 DNA reads as TGTGCCAGCAGCTTGATTGTAAACACTGAAGCTTTCTTT.

The J gene is TRBJ1-1, the V gene TRBV2; 10 nucleotides line up with TRBD1. The CDR3 length is 16 residues. With 6 bases clipped from V and 0 bases from J, the junction kept 7 bases outside the gene matches. CDR1 and CDR2 (germline): SNHLY, FYNNEI. The CDR3 loop reads CASRADRGRMNTEAFF. The CDR3 nucleotides read TGTGCCAGCAGAGCCGACAGGGGGCGGATGAACACTGAAGCTTTCTTT.

This chain links TRBV3-1 (or the pseudogene TRBV3-2) with TRBJ2-5; a weak D match, TRBD2 (5 bases). CDR1 and CDR2 from the germline V gene are LGHDT and YNNKEL (reference sequence). This CDR3 has 15 residues. Deletions cut 2 bases from V and 3 bases from J, with 13 bases between. CDR3 coding DNA: TGTGCCAGCAGCCAAACCTCGCGGGTCGAAGAGACCCAGTACTTC. This translates into CASSQTSRVEETQYF.